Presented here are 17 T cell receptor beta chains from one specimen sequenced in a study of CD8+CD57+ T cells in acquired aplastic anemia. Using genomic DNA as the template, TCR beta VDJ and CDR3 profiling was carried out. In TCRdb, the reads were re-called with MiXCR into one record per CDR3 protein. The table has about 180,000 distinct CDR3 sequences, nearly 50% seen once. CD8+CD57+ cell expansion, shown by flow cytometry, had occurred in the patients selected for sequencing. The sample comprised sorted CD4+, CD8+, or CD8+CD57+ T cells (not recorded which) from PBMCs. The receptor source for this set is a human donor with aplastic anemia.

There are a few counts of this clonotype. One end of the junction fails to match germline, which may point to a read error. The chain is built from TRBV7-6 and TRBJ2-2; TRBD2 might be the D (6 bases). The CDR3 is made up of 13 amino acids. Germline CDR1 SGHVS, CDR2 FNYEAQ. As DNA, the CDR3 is TGTGCTAGCAGCGAGCTAGCGACCGGGGAGCTGTTTTTT. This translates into CASSELATGELFF.

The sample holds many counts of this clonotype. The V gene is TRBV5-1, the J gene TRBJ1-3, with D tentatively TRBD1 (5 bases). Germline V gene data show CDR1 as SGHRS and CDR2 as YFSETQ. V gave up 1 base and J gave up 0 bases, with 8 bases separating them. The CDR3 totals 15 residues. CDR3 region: CASSLSGGSGNTIYF. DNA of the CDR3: TGCGCCAGCAGCTTGTCCGGGGGCTCTGGAAACACCATATATTTT.

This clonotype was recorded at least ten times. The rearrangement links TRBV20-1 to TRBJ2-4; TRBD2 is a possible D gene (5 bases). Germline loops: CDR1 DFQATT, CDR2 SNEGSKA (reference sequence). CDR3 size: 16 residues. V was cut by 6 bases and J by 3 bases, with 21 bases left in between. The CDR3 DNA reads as TGCAGTGCCCCCGACGCGTCAGTTCGGGGCAAAAACATTCAGTACTTC. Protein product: CSAPDASVRGKNIQYF.

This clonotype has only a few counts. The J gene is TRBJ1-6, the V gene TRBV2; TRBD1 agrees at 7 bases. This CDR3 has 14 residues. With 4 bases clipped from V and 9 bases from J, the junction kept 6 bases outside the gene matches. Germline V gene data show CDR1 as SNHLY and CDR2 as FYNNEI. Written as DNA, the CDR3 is TGTGCCAGCAGTGTAAGAGACAGGGTTTCACCCCTCCACTTT. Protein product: CASSVRDRVSPLHF.

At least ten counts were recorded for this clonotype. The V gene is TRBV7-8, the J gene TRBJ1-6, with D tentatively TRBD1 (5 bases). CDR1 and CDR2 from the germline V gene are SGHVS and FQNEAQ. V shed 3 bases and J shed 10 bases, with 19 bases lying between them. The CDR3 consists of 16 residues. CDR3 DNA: TGTGCCAGCAGCTTTCACCAGGGACGCGGTGGATCACCCCTCCACTTT. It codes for CASSFHQGRGGSPLHF.

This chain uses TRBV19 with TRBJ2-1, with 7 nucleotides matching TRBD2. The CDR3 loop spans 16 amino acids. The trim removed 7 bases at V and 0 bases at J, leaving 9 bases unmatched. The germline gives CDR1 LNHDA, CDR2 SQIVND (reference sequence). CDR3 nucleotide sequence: TGTGCCAGTACCCCGGGAGGACATCGCTCCTACAATGAGCAGTTCTTC. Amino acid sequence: CASTPGGHRSYNEQFF.

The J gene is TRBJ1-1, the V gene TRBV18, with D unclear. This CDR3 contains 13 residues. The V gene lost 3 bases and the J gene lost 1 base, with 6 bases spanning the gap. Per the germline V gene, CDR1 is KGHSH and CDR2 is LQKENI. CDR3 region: CASSPIGNTEAFF. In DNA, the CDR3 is TGTGCCAGCTCACCTATAGGGAACACTGAAGCTTTCTTT.

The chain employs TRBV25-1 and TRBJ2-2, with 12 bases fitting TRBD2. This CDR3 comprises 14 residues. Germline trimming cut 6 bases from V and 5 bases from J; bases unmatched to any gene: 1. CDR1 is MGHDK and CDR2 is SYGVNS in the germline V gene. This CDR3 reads CASRTSGSTGELFF. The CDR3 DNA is TGTGCCAGCAGGACTAGCGGGAGTACCGGGGAGCTGTTTTTT.

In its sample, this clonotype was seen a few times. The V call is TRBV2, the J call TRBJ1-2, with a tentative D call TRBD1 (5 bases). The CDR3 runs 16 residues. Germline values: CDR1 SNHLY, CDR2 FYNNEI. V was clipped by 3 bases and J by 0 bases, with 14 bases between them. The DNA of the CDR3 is TGTGCCAGCAGTGATGGGGGGACGGGAGCTAACTATGGCTACACCTTC. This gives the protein CASSDGGTGANYGYTF.

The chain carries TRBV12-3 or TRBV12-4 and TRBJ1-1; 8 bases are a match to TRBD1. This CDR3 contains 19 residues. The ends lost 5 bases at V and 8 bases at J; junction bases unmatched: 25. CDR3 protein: CASSLRGQGLAVVKFEAFF. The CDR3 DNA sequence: TGTGCCAGCAGTCTACGCGGACAGGGTTTGGCAGTCGTAAAGTTCGAAGCTTTCTTT.

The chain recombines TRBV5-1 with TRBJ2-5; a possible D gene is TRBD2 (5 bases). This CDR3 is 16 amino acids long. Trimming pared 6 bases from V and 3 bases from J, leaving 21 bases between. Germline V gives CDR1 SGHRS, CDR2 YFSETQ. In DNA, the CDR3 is TGCGCCAGCACCGAGATGGGGAGTGGAAAAAAAGAGACCCAGTACTTC. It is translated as CASTEMGSGKKETQYF.

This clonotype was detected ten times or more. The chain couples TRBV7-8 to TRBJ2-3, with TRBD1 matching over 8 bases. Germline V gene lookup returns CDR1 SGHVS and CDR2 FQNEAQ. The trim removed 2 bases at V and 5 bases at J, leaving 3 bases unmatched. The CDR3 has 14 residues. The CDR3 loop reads CASSLTTGGDTQYF. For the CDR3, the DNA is TGTGCCAGCAGCTTAACAACAGGGGGAGATACGCAGTATTTT.

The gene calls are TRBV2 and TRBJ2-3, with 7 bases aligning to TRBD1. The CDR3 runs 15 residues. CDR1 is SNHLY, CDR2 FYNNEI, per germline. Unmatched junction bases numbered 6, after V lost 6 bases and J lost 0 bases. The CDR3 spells CASRRGQISTDTQYF. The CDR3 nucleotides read TGTGCCAGCAGAAGGGGACAGATTAGCACAGATACGCAGTATTTT.

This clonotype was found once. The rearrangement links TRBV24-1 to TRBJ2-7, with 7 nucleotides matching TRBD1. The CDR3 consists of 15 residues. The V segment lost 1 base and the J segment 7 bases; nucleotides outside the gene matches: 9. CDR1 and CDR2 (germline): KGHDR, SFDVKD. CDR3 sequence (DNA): TGTGCCACCAGTGATTTCTTACAGGGGTTGGGAGAGCAGTACTTC. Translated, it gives CATSDFLQGLGEQYF.

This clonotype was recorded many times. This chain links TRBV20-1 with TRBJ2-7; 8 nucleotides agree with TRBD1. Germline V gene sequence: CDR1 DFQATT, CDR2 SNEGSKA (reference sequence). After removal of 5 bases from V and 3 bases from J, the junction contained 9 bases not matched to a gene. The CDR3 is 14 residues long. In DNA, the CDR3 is TGCAGTGCTGTTGAACTCGGACAGGGCTACGAGCAGTACTTC. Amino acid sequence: CSAVELGQGYEQYF.

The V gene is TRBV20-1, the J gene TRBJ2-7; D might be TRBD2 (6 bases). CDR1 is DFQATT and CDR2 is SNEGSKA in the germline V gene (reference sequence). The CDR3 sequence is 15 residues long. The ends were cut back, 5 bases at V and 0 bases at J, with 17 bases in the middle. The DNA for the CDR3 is TGCAGTGCTCTCCGCAGGCGGGGCAGCTCCTACGAGCAGTACTTC. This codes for CSALRRRGSSYEQYF.

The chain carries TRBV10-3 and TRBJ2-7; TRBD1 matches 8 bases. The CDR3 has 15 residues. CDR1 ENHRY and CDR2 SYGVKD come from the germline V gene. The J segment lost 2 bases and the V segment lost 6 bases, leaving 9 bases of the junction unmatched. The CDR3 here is CAIREDRELAYEQYF. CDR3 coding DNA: TGTGCCATCAGGGAGGACAGGGAACTGGCCTACGAGCAGTACTTC.